Listed below are T cell receptor beta chains from one sample, sequenced in a study of blood T cell repertoires in COVID-19. Only in-frame clones appear in the TCRdb table, and some are missing; sequencing was by immunoSEQ multiplex PCR. Found here are more than 30,000 clones, approximately 91% of them singletons; the top ten hold roughly 24%. Sequenced material: peripheral blood. The receptors were sampled from a woman of 80 years or more with active or convalescent COVID-19. The CDR3 runs from the conserved cysteine through the conserved F or W. The order of the fields is V gene, CDR3 protein.

V gene: TRBV6-6
CDR3 protein: CASSLLRTGVTGELFF

V gene: TRBV3-1/TRBV3-2
CDR3 protein: CASSQGSSGGRETQYF

V gene: TRBV6-6
CDR3 protein: CASRLAGEGETQYF

V gene: TRBV19
CDR3 protein: CALPGLAGGFESTDTQYF

V gene: TRBV10-3
CDR3 protein: CAITPGLRDQEQFF

V gene: TRBV12-3/TRBV12-4
CDR3 protein: CASSLVFRYEQYF

V gene: TRBV19
CDR3 protein: CASRKRGQGVFYNEQFF

V gene: TRBV5-1
CDR3 protein: CASSWTGGQEKLFF

V gene: TRBV19
CDR3 protein: CATSRTATYEQYF

V gene: TRBV30
CDR3 protein: CAWAGGNRLIGEKLFF

V gene: TRBV9
CDR3 protein: CASSVDPSTDTQYF

V gene: TRBV29-1
CDR3 protein: CSVDRDRKNYGYTF

V gene: TRBV5-1
CDR3 protein: CASSLWGTGVEQYF

V gene: TRBV12-3/TRBV12-4
CDR3 protein: CASIRDSNEQFF

V gene: TRBV6-6
CDR3 protein: CASEGDTEAFF

V gene: TRBV6-1
CDR3 protein: CASSDGAGDYGYTF

V gene: TRBV14
CDR3 protein: CASSQALGLATEAFF

V gene: TRBV5-1
CDR3 protein: CASSLEGDTGELFF

V gene: TRBV19
CDR3 protein: CASSEPGQNYGYTF

V gene: TRBV24-1
CDR3 protein: CATSDPGQGSNYGYTF

V gene: TRBV5-1
CDR3 protein: CASSFGSPDTQYF

V gene: TRBV27
CDR3 protein: CASSLSAGTDTQYF

V gene: TRBV5-1
CDR3 protein: CASSLGTTASNEKLFF

V gene: TRBV18
CDR3 protein: CASDFKAGTDNTRGELFF

V gene: TRBV7-9
CDR3 protein: CASSFLYEKLFF

V gene: TRBV20-1
CDR3 protein: CSARAQIEAFF

V gene: TRBV7-9
CDR3 protein: CASSLLGDRPNTGELFF

V gene: TRBV5-1
CDR3 protein: CASKTGGVNTGELFF

V gene: TRBV12-3/TRBV12-4
CDR3 protein: CASRWGGTEAFF

V gene: TRBV28
CDR3 protein: CASSSDGLGSYEQYF

V gene: TRBV5-4
CDR3 protein: CASSLRTRNYNEQFF

V gene: TRBV3-1/TRBV3-2
CDR3 protein: CASSQAGGNSEKLFF

V gene: TRBV6-2/TRBV6-3
CDR3 protein: CASSYPTGLASPLHF

V gene: TRBV12-3/TRBV12-4
CDR3 protein: CASSYTGGETQYF

V gene: TRBV2
CDR3 protein: CASSDRQGVANLYNSPLHF

V gene: TRBV7-9
CDR3 protein: CASSLTAYEQYF

V gene: TRBV2
CDR3 protein: CAGKQGTANTEAFF

V gene: TRBV11-2
CDR3 protein: CASSFDREEKLFF

V gene: TRBV23-1
CDR3 protein: CASSQSWGGRVGTEAFF

V gene: TRBV5-6
CDR3 protein: CASSSSGTGSYRSPLHF

V gene: TRBV30
CDR3 protein: CAWRRPGQASNQPQHF

V gene: TRBV6-5
CDR3 protein: CASTREENTEAFF

V gene: TRBV25-1
CDR3 protein: CASSGTQNYGYTF

V gene: TRBV19
CDR3 protein: CASSITSNQPQHF

V gene: TRBV5-1
CDR3 protein: CASTGTPSYEQYF

V gene: TRBV9
CDR3 protein: CASSVAPDSALHF

V gene: TRBV5-1
CDR3 protein: CASSLATVTYNSPLHF

V gene: TRBV6-5
CDR3 protein: CASRTAGEETQYF

V gene: TRBV6-5
CDR3 protein: CATPRGGGADEQFF

V gene: TRBV4-1
CDR3 protein: CASSQGAIYGYTF

V gene: TRBV2
CDR3 protein: CASQNSLESNQPQHF

V gene: TRBV5-1
CDR3 protein: CASSSKDRLGGELFF

V gene: TRBV18
CDR3 protein: CASSRTAQLGQGYEQYF

V gene: TRBV25-1
CDR3 protein: CASSDQGGTGELFF

V gene: TRBV3-1/TRBV3-2
CDR3 protein: CASSQRYSEQYF

V gene: TRBV2
CDR3 protein: CASSVASGATSYNEQFF

V gene: TRBV30
CDR3 protein: CAWSVLGQGNEKLFF

V gene: TRBV5-4
CDR3 protein: CASSLPGTVSYEQYF

V gene: TRBV28
CDR3 protein: CASSLKRAGLGYTF

V gene: TRBV10-3
CDR3 protein: CAISSNDKPANYGYTF